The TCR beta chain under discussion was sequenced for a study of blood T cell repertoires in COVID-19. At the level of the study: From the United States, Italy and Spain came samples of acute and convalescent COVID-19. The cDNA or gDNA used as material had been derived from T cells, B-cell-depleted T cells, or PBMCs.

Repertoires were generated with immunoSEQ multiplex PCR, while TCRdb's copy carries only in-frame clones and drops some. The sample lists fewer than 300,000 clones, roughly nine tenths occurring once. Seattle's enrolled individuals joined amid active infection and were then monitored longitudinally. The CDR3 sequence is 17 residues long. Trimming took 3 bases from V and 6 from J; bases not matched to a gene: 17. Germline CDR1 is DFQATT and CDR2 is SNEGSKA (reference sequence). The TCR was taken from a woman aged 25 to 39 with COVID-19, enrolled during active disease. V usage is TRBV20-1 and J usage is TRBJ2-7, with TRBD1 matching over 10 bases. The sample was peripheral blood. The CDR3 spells CSASAPETGGLSGEQYF. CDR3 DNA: TGCAGTGCTAGTGCACCTGAGACAGGGGGCCTTTCGGGCGAGCAGTACTTC.